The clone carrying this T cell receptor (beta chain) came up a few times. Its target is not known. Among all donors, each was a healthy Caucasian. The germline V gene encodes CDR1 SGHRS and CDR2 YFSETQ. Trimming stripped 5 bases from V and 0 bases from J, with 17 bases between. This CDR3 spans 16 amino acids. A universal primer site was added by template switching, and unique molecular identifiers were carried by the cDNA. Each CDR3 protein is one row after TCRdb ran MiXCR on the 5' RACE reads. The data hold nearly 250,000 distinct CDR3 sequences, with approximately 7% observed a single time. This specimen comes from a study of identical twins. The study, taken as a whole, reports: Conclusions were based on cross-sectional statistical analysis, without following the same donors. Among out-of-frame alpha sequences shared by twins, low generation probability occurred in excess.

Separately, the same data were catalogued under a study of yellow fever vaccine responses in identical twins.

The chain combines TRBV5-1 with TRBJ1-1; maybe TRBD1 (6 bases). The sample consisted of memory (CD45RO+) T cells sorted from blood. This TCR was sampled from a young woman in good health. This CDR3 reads CASRGGPSGVNTEAFF. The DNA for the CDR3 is TGCGCCAGCAGGGGGGGGCCCTCTGGGGTGAACACTGAAGCTTTCTTT.